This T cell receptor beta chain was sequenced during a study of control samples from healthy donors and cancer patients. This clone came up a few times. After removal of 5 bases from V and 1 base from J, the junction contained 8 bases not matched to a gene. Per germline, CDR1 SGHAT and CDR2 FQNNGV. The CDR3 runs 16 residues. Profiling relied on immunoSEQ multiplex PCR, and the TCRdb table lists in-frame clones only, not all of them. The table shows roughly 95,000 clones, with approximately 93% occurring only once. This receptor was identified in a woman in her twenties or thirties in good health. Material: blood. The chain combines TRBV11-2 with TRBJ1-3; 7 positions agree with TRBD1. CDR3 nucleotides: TGTGCCAGCAGCCCAGGGGGACTAGGGTCTGGAAACACCATATATTTT. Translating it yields CASSPGGLGSGNTIYF.